The rows below give T cell receptor beta chains drawn from one sample of a study of T cells in Graves' hyperthyroidism and ophthalmopathy. TCRdb recomputed calls from the multiplex PCR reads with MiXCR, one row per CDR3 protein. The repertoire holds under 400,000 distinct CDR3 sequences, with about 13% as singletons. The material sequenced was blood. The receptor source for this set is a woman aged 18-35 years with Graves' hyperthyroidism. The CDR3 runs from the conserved cysteine through the conserved F or W. D genes are given only for firm matches. The size entry is marked missing in some rows and otherwise reads once, few, many or a size class.

V gene: TRBV28; D gene: TRBD1; CDR3 length: 21; J gene: TRBJ1-6; clone size: many; CDR3 DNA: TGTGCCAGCAGTTTAGACCCTCGCCGCCGGTGGACAGGGAGGTCGTGGACACCCCTCCACTTT; CDR3 protein: CASSLDPRRRWTGRSWTPLHF
V gene: TRBV3-1; D gene: .; CDR3 length: 15; J gene: TRBJ1-2; clone size: many; CDR3 DNA: TGTGCCAGCAGCCAAGCGAAAGGGGGGGGATATGGCTACACCTTC; CDR3 protein: CASSQAKGGGYGYTF
V gene: TRBV6-1; D gene: .; CDR3 length: 12; J gene: TRBJ2-7; clone size: few; CDR3 DNA: TGTGCCAGCAGTCGGGACCGCTTCGAGCAGTACTTC; CDR3 protein: CASSRDRFEQYF
V gene: TRBV20-1; D gene: TRBD1; CDR3 length: 14; J gene: TRBJ2-2; clone size: many; CDR3 DNA: TGCAGTGCCACCGGGACAGCGAACACCGGGGAGCTGTTTTTT; CDR3 protein: CSATGTANTGELFF
V gene: TRBV5-1; D gene: .; CDR3 length: 17; J gene: TRBJ2-7; clone size: many; CDR3 DNA: TGCGCCAGCAGCTTTGGCCCCAGGATTACGGGCTCCTACGAGCAGTACTTC; CDR3 protein: CASSFGPRITGSYEQYF
V gene: TRBV6-1; D gene: TRBD1; CDR3 length: 15; J gene: TRBJ2-5; clone size: .; CDR3 DNA: TGTGCCAGCAGTTTGGGACAGTCCTACCAAGAGACCCAGTACTTC; CDR3 protein: CASSLGQSYQETQYF
V gene: TRBV10-3; D gene: .; CDR3 length: 13; J gene: TRBJ1-1; clone size: many; CDR3 DNA: TGTGCCATCAGTGGGCTTAAGAACACTGAAGCTTTCTTT; CDR3 protein: CAISGLKNTEAFF
V gene: TRBV2; D gene: .; CDR3 length: 15; J gene: TRBJ2-2; clone size: .; CDR3 DNA: TGTGCCAGCAGTACGGCAAGAGGGAACACCGGGGAGCTGTTTTTT; CDR3 protein: CASSTARGNTGELFF
V gene: TRBV6-1; D gene: .; CDR3 length: 15; J gene: TRBJ1-3; clone size: few; CDR3 DNA: TGTGGCTCGCAACCCGCGCCGAACTCTGGAAACACCATATATTTT; CDR3 protein: CGSQPAPNSGNTIYF
V gene: TRBV5-1; D gene: .; CDR3 length: 13; J gene: TRBJ2-3; clone size: many; CDR3 DNA: TGCGCCAGCGGAAGCCTCGGCACAGATACGCAGTATTTT; CDR3 protein: CASGSLGTDTQYF
V gene: TRBV12-3/TRBV12-4; D gene: TRBD1; CDR3 length: 15; J gene: TRBJ1-1; clone size: many; CDR3 DNA: TGTGCCAGCAGCCTTGGGACAGGGGTGTACACTGAAGCTTTCTTT; CDR3 protein: CASSLGTGVYTEAFF
V gene: TRBV6-2/TRBV6-3; D gene: TRBD2; CDR3 length: 15; J gene: TRBJ2-1; clone size: .; CDR3 DNA: TGTGCCAGCAGTTTCATAGCGGGAGGCTACAATGAGCAGTTCTTC; CDR3 protein: CASSFIAGGYNEQFF
V gene: TRBV18; D gene: .; CDR3 length: 16; J gene: TRBJ1-2; clone size: many; CDR3 DNA: TGTGCCAGCTCACACCCCCCACAGGCCCAATTCTATGGCTACACCTTC; CDR3 protein: CASSHPPQAQFYGYTF
V gene: TRBV28; D gene: TRBD1; CDR3 length: 14; J gene: TRBJ1-6; clone size: few; CDR3 DNA: TGTGCCAGCAGTTCGCCCCCCCCGGGACAGGGGCTTGACTTT; CDR3 protein: CASSSPPPGQGLDF
V gene: TRBV4-1; D gene: TRBD2; CDR3 length: 13; J gene: TRBJ2-1; clone size: .; CDR3 DNA: TGCGCCAGCAGCCAGGGACTAGAGGTTGAGCAGTTCTTC; CDR3 protein: CASSQGLEVEQFF
V gene: TRBV27; D gene: TRBD1; CDR3 length: 14; J gene: TRBJ2-7; clone size: many; CDR3 DNA: TGTGCCAGCAGTTTCCTCGGACAGGGGTCCGAGCAGTACTTC; CDR3 protein: CASSFLGQGSEQYF
V gene: TRBV15; D gene: .; CDR3 length: 14; J gene: TRBJ1-6; clone size: many; CDR3 DNA: TGTGCCACCAGCAGAGATCTGAGTAATTCACCCCTCCACTTT; CDR3 protein: CATSRDLSNSPLHF
V gene: TRBV11-2; D gene: TRBD1; CDR3 length: 12; J gene: TRBJ2-3; clone size: many; CDR3 DNA: TGTGCCAGCAGCCTGGACAGGGGGACGCAGTATTTT; CDR3 protein: CASSLDRGTQYF
V gene: TRBV28; D gene: .; CDR3 length: 13; J gene: TRBJ2-7; clone size: many; CDR3 DNA: TGTGCCAGCGCCCAAACTCCGGGCTACGAGCAGTACTTC; CDR3 protein: CASAQTPGYEQYF
V gene: TRBV12-3/TRBV12-4; D gene: TRBD1; CDR3 length: 18; J gene: TRBJ2-1; clone size: many; CDR3 DNA: TGTGCCAGCAGTACCGGGACAGGGGGCGCAAGCTCCTACAATGAGCAGTTCTTC; CDR3 protein: CASSTGTGGASSYNEQFF
V gene: TRBV3-1; D gene: .; CDR3 length: 14; J gene: TRBJ1-3; clone size: many; CDR3 DNA: TGTGCCAGCAGCCGCGGGATCTCTGGAAACACCATATATTTT; CDR3 protein: CASSRGISGNTIYF
V gene: TRBV5-1; D gene: .; CDR3 length: 12; J gene: TRBJ2-7; clone size: .; CDR3 DNA: TGCGCCAGCAGCCGTGAGGGTTACGAGCAGTACTTC; CDR3 protein: CASSREGYEQYF
V gene: TRBV11-1; D gene: TRBD2; CDR3 length: 15; J gene: TRBJ2-1; clone size: many; CDR3 DNA: TGTGCCAGCAGCCTTCTAGCGGGAAACTACAATGAGCAGTTCTTC; CDR3 protein: CASSLLAGNYNEQFF
V gene: TRBV30; D gene: TRBD2; CDR3 length: 14; J gene: TRBJ2-3; clone size: .; CDR3 DNA: TGTGCCTGGGGGGGACTAGCGGGTATAAATACGCAGTATTTT; CDR3 protein: CAWGGLAGINTQYF
V gene: TRBV20-1; D gene: .; CDR3 length: 12; J gene: TRBJ1-2; clone size: .; CDR3 DNA: TGCAGTGCCTATAAGCAGATCTATGGCTACACCTTC; CDR3 protein: CSAYKQIYGYTF
V gene: TRBV5-1; D gene: .; CDR3 length: 14; J gene: TRBJ2-7; clone size: many; CDR3 DNA: TGCGCCAGCAGCTTGGTAGGGGTTTACTACGAGCAGTACTTC; CDR3 protein: CASSLVGVYYEQYF
V gene: TRBV5-7; D gene: .; CDR3 length: 17; J gene: TRBJ2-3; clone size: .; CDR3 DNA: TGTGCCAGCAGCTTGGCAGGCCGAGGAGGGGGCACAGATACGCAGTATTTT; CDR3 protein: CASSLAGRGGGTDTQYF
V gene: TRBV28; D gene: TRBD1; CDR3 length: 15; J gene: TRBJ2-7; clone size: many; CDR3 DNA: TGTGCCAGCAGTTTGCCGGGACAGGGGGTAGAGGAGCAGTACTTC; CDR3 protein: CASSLPGQGVEEQYF
V gene: TRBV5-1; D gene: TRBD1; CDR3 length: 15; J gene: TRBJ2-3; clone size: many; CDR3 DNA: TGCGCCAGCAGCTTGGGAACAGGGGGCCCAGATACGCAGTATTTT; CDR3 protein: CASSLGTGGPDTQYF
V gene: TRBV5-5; D gene: .; CDR3 length: 15; J gene: TRBJ2-7; clone size: medium-sized; CDR3 DNA: TGTGCCAGCAGCTTAGACCCGGCAGCTACCTACGAGCAGTACTTC; CDR3 protein: CASSLDPAATYEQYF
V gene: TRBV7-6; D gene: .; CDR3 length: 15; J gene: TRBJ2-5; clone size: many; CDR3 DNA: TGTGCCAGCAGCTTAAATCAGGCCCCCGGAGAGACCCAGTACTTC; CDR3 protein: CASSLNQAPGETQYF
V gene: TRBV6-2/TRBV6-3; D gene: .; CDR3 length: 11; J gene: TRBJ1-2; clone size: many; CDR3 DNA: TGTGCCAGCAGTTTTGACGGATACTACACCTTC; CDR3 protein: CASSFDGYYTF
V gene: TRBV24-1; D gene: .; CDR3 length: 15; J gene: TRBJ2-5; clone size: many; CDR3 DNA: TGTGCCACCAGTGATGTCAGTAAAGAAAGAGAGACCCAGTACTTC; CDR3 protein: CATSDVSKERETQYF
V gene: TRBV13; D gene: TRBD1; CDR3 length: 18; J gene: TRBJ1-1; clone size: many; CDR3 DNA: TGTGCCAGCAGCTTACTCCCTGGACAGGGAGGGTCGAACACTGAAGCTTTCTTT; CDR3 protein: CASSLLPGQGGSNTEAFF
V gene: TRBV20-1; D gene: TRBD1; CDR3 length: 14; J gene: TRBJ2-7; clone size: few; CDR3 DNA: TGCAGTGCTAACCGGGACAGGGGCACCTACGAGCAGTACTTC; CDR3 protein: CSANRDRGTYEQYF
V gene: TRBV10-3; D gene: .; CDR3 length: 16; J gene: TRBJ2-1; clone size: many; CDR3 DNA: TGTGCCATCAGTGGAGGGGGTTGGACGGGCGGGAATGAGCAGTTCTTC; CDR3 protein: CAISGGGWTGGNEQFF
V gene: TRBV28; D gene: .; CDR3 length: 18; J gene: TRBJ1-5; clone size: many; CDR3 DNA: TGTGCCAGCACCCTCCCGGGCCTCACTTTAGGTGGCAATCAGCCCCAGCATTTT; CDR3 protein: CASTLPGLTLGGNQPQHF
V gene: TRBV6-1; D gene: .; CDR3 length: 15; J gene: TRBJ1-2; clone size: many; CDR3 DNA: TGTGCCAGCAGTGAAGCGCCCGGAGGTAGCTATGGCTACACCTTC; CDR3 protein: CASSEAPGGSYGYTF
V gene: TRBV11-2; D gene: .; CDR3 length: 16; J gene: TRBJ2-7; clone size: many; CDR3 DNA: TGTGCCAGCAGCTCTAGACTCAGGGATAGGGAGTACGAGCAGTACTTC; CDR3 protein: CASSSRLRDREYEQYF
V gene: TRBV7-2; D gene: TRBD1; CDR3 length: 17; J gene: TRBJ2-2; clone size: .; CDR3 DNA: TGTGCCAGCAGCCACCCCCGGACAGGGGCGAACACCGGGGAGCTGTTTTTT; CDR3 protein: CASSHPRTGANTGELFF
V gene: TRBV5-1; D gene: .; CDR3 length: 17; J gene: TRBJ1-4; clone size: many; CDR3 DNA: TGCGCCAGCAGCTGGAGGGACCTGTCGAAGACCAATGAAAAACTGTTTTTT; CDR3 protein: CASSWRDLSKTNEKLFF